This note documents a single T cell receptor (beta chain) sequence. The antigen remains unidentified. The entry originates in a study of graft-versus-host responses after intestinal transplantation. General study findings and limits: Declines in HvG clones occurring early post-transplant were associated with peak circulating GvH clone levels.

The repertoire was sequenced with immunoSEQ multiplex PCR; TCRdb's copy has only in-frame clones and lacks some. Of 65,000 to 90,000 clones in the sample, 80% to 95% were seen once. V shed 0 bases and J 2 bases; nucleotides not matched to a gene: 4. CDR3 length: 15 amino acids. Germline-derived CDR1 and CDR2 are GTSNPN and SVGIG (reference sequence). This receptor was obtained from a human donor who was the organ donor for an intestinal transplant. This rearrangement joins TRBV30 to TRBJ2-3, with 8 bases aligning to TRBD2. This sample comprised unstimulated CD8+ T cells sorted from spleen or lymph node cells, obtained before transplant. The CDR3 bases are TGTGCCTGGAGTGTAACGGGAGGGTACACAGATACGCAGTATTTT. It yields the protein CAWSVTGGYTDTQYF.